This T cell receptor (beta chain) derives from a study of T-cell reconstitution after alpha-beta-depleted transplantation in children. Molecular barcoding with unique molecular identifiers was used for the TCRbeta library. TCRdb reanalysed the PCR reads using MiXCR and keeps one entry per CDR3 protein. The repertoire holds 450,000 to 600,000 distinct CDR3 sequences, with around 18% as singletons. This clonotype was seen more than once but under ten times. CDR1 and CDR2 (germline): KGHDR, SFDVKD. This CDR3 has 14 amino acids. Trimming stripped 4 bases from V and 1 base from J, with 7 bases between. The material sequenced was PBMCs from the stem cell graft donor, taken from the stem cell graft. The gene calls are TRBV24-1 and TRBJ1-5; D call uncertain. The clonotype was recovered from a human donor who donated a stem cell graft to a child with acute lymphoblastic leukemia. The CDR3 region has the DNA TGTGCCACCAGTGAGGGAGCGAGCAATCAGCCCCAGCATTTT. It is translated as CATSEGASNQPQHF.